The sequence of this TCR beta chain was determined in a study of early T cells in non-severe SARS-CoV-2 infection. Study context: The chains were unpaired, and the sequenced material was bulk RNA from unsorted whole blood.

CDR3 length: 13 residues. V was shortened by 3 bases and J by 3 bases, with 10 bases between the two germline ends. Germline V lookup: CDR1 SQVTM, CDR2 ANQGSEA. Each single cDNA molecule received a unique molecular identifier. MiXCR was run by TCRdb on the 5' RACE reads, yielding one entry per CDR3 protein. The sample has 64,000 or so distinct CDR3 sequences; roughly 12% are singletons. Study-level points and caveats: A preference for anti-spike CD8 responses marked VDJdb matching, which missed private and CD4 specificities.

This clonotype was observed a few times. What it recognizes is unknown. The specimen was whole blood, collected at baseline. The sequence was obtained from an adult who was a healthcare worker with PCR-confirmed SARS-CoV-2 infection or an uninfected control (not recorded which). The gene calls are TRBV29-1 and TRBJ2-3; D is perhaps TRBD1 (5 bases). Here the CDR3 reads CSVDLGATDTQYF. The CDR3 coding sequence is TGCAGCGTTGATCTAGGGGCTACAGATACGCAGTATTTT.